The 31 T cell receptor beta chains presented below share a single source sample, sequenced in a study of T cell responses to AZD1222 COVID-19 vaccine. Assay: immunoSEQ multiplex PCR; the TCRdb copy retains only in-frame clones and omits some. The sample carries just under 85,000 clones, 86% recorded once. The sample in question was peripheral blood, obtained on day 0 of AZD1222 vaccination. The source of these receptors is an adult in good health.

The chain couples TRBV2 to TRBJ1-2; 8 bases fit TRBD1. J was trimmed by 3 bases and V by 7 bases; bases with no gene match: 4. CDR3 size: 13 residues. The germline V gene encodes CDR1 SNHLY and CDR2 FYNNEI. Here the CDR3 DNA reads TGTGCCAGCAAGGCACAGGGGGACTATGGCTACACCTTC. Translation: CASKAQGDYGYTF.

The chain combines TRBV6-5 with TRBJ2-7, with a possible D match to TRBD1 (5 bases). The CDR3 runs to 15 residues. Germline V lookup: CDR1 MNHEY, CDR2 SVGAGI. V was cut by 2 bases and J by 1 base, with 12 bases left in between. The CDR3, as DNA: TGTGCCAGCAGTTACCAAAGGACAAGTTCCTACGAGCAGTACTTC. Translated: CASSYQRTSSYEQYF.

This chain uses TRBV6-1 with TRBJ1-1; the D gene is possibly TRBD1 (6 bases). V was trimmed by 1 base and J by 1 base, leaving 7 bases between them. Germline V gene lookup returns CDR1 MNHNS and CDR2 SASEGT. The CDR3 has 14 amino acids. The CDR3 DNA reads as TGTGCCAGCAGTGAAGGGGGGCAGAACACTGAAGCTTTCTTT. Translating it yields CASSEGGQNTEAFF.

V gene TRBV6-6 combines with J gene TRBJ1-3; D is perhaps TRBD1 (6 bases). The length of the CDR3 is 17 residues. The V end was cut by 5 bases, the J end by 0 bases, with 17 bases between. Germline CDR1 is MNHNY and CDR2 is SVGAGI (reference sequence). In DNA form, the CDR3 reads TGTGCCAGCAGTCATCCCGAAACAGGGCCCTCTGGAAACACCATATATTTT. This codes for CASSHPETGPSGNTIYF.

The rearrangement uses TRBV5-1 and TRBJ2-5, with D possibly matching TRBD1 (5 bases). The CDR3 has 14 amino acids. Per the germline V gene, CDR1 is SGHRS and CDR2 is YFSETQ. The V and J ends lost 3 bases and 5 bases respectively, with 14 bases between them. CDR3 amino acids: CASSSRTGRETQYF. For the CDR3, the DNA is TGCGCCAGCAGCTCGAGAACAGGCCGGGAGACCCAGTACTTC.

This chain connects TRBV4-1 to TRBJ1-2; tentatively, D is TRBD1 (6 bases). From germline, CDR1 is MGHRA and CDR2 YSYEKL. The germline V and J ends were trimmed by 2 bases and 4 bases, with 17 bases remaining between them. The CDR3 totals 16 residues. CDR3 loop: CASSQSIQGLGYGYTF. Written as DNA, the CDR3 is TGCGCCAGCAGCCAATCTATACAGGGACTAGGCTATGGCTACACCTTC.

In DNA, the CDR3 is TGCGCCAGCAGCCAAGATAAACAGGACTCCTACGAGCAGTACTTC. It is translated as CASSQDKQDSYEQYF. V and J are TRBV4-3 and TRBJ2-7; D perhaps matches TRBD1 (5 bases). This CDR3 comprises 15 residues. Germline CDR1 LGHNA, CDR2 YSLEER. The V end lost 0 bases, the J end lost 0 bases, and 9 bases lay between the germline ends.

The rearrangement links TRBV9 to TRBJ2-6; D ambiguous. V was shortened by 0 bases and J by 10 bases, with 17 bases between the two germline ends. This CDR3 region has 16 residues. In germline, CDR1 is SGDLS, CDR2 YYNGEE. CDR3 sequence reads: CASSVAGQPMINVLTF. The CDR3, as DNA: TGTGCCAGCAGCGTAGCTGGGCAGCCCATGATAAACGTCCTGACTTTC.

The chain recombines TRBV11-2 with TRBJ2-1, with TRBD2 as a possible D gene (6 bases). Germline CDR1 and CDR2: SGHAT and FQNNGV. Trimming took off 4 bases at V and 8 bases at J, with 21 bases between the two ends. This CDR3 is 16 amino acids long. CDR3 in DNA: TGTGCCAGCAGCTCGACCAGGGACGGGGGACCCTATGAGCAGTTCTTC. Translated, it gives CASSSTRDGGPYEQFF. The full variable domain, its missing parts supplied by reference TRBV11-2 and TRBJ2-1, is EAGVAQSPRYKIIEKRQSVAFWCNPISGHATLYWYQQILGQGPKLLIQFQNNGVVDDSQLPKDRFSAERLKGVDSTLKIQPAKLEDSAVYLCASSSTRDGGPYEQFFGPGTRLTVL.

The chain carries TRBV6-2 or TRBV6-3 and TRBJ2-7; 7 bases are shared with TRBD2. The length of the CDR3 is 14 residues. V lost 6 bases and J lost 1; bases outside the gene matches: 6. From germline, CDR1 is MNHEY and CDR2 SVGEGT. CDR3 in DNA: TGTGCCAGCAGACCTTCTAGCGGTTCCTACGAGCAGTACTTC. This codes for CASRPSSGSYEQYF.

The chain recombines TRBV5-1 with TRBJ1-1, with D perhaps TRBD1 (5 bases). CDR1 and CDR2 (germline): SGHRS, YFSETQ. Deletions cut 4 bases from V and 1 base from J, with 14 bases between. The CDR3 is made up of 15 amino acids. The CDR3, as DNA: TGCGCCAGCAGCCAACCGGGACGGACGAACACTGAAGCTTTCTTT. Its protein product is CASSQPGRTNTEAFF.

The V and J genes are TRBV12-3 or TRBV12-4 and TRBJ1-1; D gene ambiguous. The length of the CDR3 is 13 residues. The V and J ends lost 0 bases and 2 bases respectively, with 4 bases between them. CDR3: CASSLAVNTEAFF. The DNA for the CDR3 is TGTGCCAGCAGTTTAGCCGTCAACACTGAAGCTTTCTTT.

The chain has TRBV27 and TRBJ1-1, with D possibly matching TRBD1 (5 bases). V dropped 7 bases and J dropped 5 bases, with 17 bases sitting between them. Germline CDR1 MNHEY, CDR2 SMNVEV (reference sequence). The CDR3 sequence is 14 residues long. CDR3 protein: CASTTAEGQTEAFF. CDR3 bases: TGTGCCAGCACGACAGCCGAAGGGCAGACTGAAGCTTTCTTT.

The genes are TRBV6-5 and TRBJ1-5; 7 bases agree with TRBD1. The CDR3 is made up of 14 amino acids. Per the germline V gene, CDR1 is MNHEY and CDR2 is SVGAGI. Unmatched junction bases numbered 6, after V lost 6 bases and J lost 4 bases. The CDR3 sequence: CASRAGQSNQPQHF. The CDR3 DNA reads as TGTGCCAGCAGGGCGGGACAGAGTAATCAGCCCCAGCATTTT.

The chain combines TRBV27 with TRBJ2-3, with 7 bases that match TRBD2. Germline trimming cut 6 bases from V and 0 bases from J; bases unmatched to any gene: 12. CDR1 MNHEY and CDR2 SMNVEV come from the germline V gene (reference sequence). The CDR3 consists of 17 residues. The CDR3 nucleotides read TGTGCCAGCAGCGACCAACTAGCGACCATTAGCACAGATACGCAGTATTTT. Translated, it gives CASSDQLATISTDTQYF.

This clone is deemed medium-sized. This chain connects TRBV4-2 to TRBJ1-1; D unclear. The CDR3 sequence is 14 residues long. Germline V lookup: CDR1 LGHNA, CDR2 YNFKEQ. V lost 0 bases to trimming and J lost 1 base, with 6 bases between them. The CDR3 coding sequence is TGTGCCAGCAGCCAAGAGCTCGGGAACACTGAAGCTTTCTTT. Encoded protein: CASSQELGNTEAFF.

The J gene is TRBJ2-3, the V gene TRBV3-1 (or the pseudogene TRBV3-2); 10 bases align to TRBD1. Germline V gene lookup returns CDR1 LGHDT and CDR2 YNNKEL (reference sequence). Trimming took 3 bases from V and 5 from J; bases not matched to a gene: 2. The CDR3 contains 14 residues. CDR3 in DNA: TGTGCCAGCAGCCAGGGACAGGGGATAGATACGCAGTATTTT. Translated, it gives CASSQGQGIDTQYF.

This clone was recorded only once. The chain combines TRBV4-2 with TRBJ2-7; 9 bases line up with TRBD2. Germline CDR1 and CDR2: LGHNA and YNFKEQ. V lost 0 bases and J lost 6; bases outside the gene matches: 9. The CDR3 length is 16 residues. Written as DNA, the CDR3 is TGTGCCAGCAGCCAAGACCCCGGCGGGGGGGCTGGCGAGCAGTACTTC. Its protein is CASSQDPGGGAGEQYF.

V is TRBV18 and J is TRBJ1-1, with 9 nucleotides matching TRBD1. Germline assignment: CDR1 KGHSH and CDR2 LQKENI. V shed 4 bases and J 0 bases; nucleotides not matched to a gene: 9. The CDR3 totals 17 residues. The DNA of the CDR3 is TGTGCCAGCTCACGGCCATGGACAGGGGCTTTGAACACTGAAGCTTTCTTT. Translating gives CASSRPWTGALNTEAFF.

The chain carries TRBV28 and TRBJ2-7; perhaps TRBD1 as D (8 bases). Germline CDR1 MDHEN, CDR2 SYDVKM. Trimming took off 4 bases at V and 4 bases at J, with 17 bases between the two ends. The CDR3 contains 15 residues. CDR3 DNA sequence: TGTGCCAGCAGTTCCGGACAGGGAGGGAGTTACGAGCAGTACTTC. Translating it yields CASSSGQGGSYEQYF.

The genes are TRBV28 and TRBJ2-2, with D possibly being TRBD1 (6 bases). The CDR3 spans 14 residues. V lost 8 bases and J lost 1, with 11 bases in between. Germline loops: CDR1 MDHEN, CDR2 SYDVKM. CDR3 nucleotide sequence: TGTGCCAGCCGAGGACAGAGGAACACCGGGGAGCTGTTTTTT. Translation: CASRGQRNTGELFF.

The chain has TRBV28 and TRBJ1-6; D perhaps matches TRBD1 (6 bases). CDR1 is MDHEN and CDR2 is SYDVKM in the germline V gene. This CDR3 has 16 amino acids. V gave up 7 bases and J gave up 0 bases, with 13 bases separating them. CDR3 sequence (DNA): TGTGCCAGCAACCCTCAGGGGAGCTCCTATAATTCACCCCTCCACTTT. Translation gives CASNPQGSSYNSPLHF.

The genes are TRBV10-3 and TRBJ1-1; D unresolved. V was trimmed by 3 bases and J by 0 bases, leaving 11 bases between them. Germline V gene data show CDR1 as ENHRY and CDR2 as SYGVKD. This CDR3 comprises 15 residues. CDR3 nucleotide sequence: TGTGCCATCAGTGAAGGGCAGAACATGAACACTGAAGCTTTCTTT. Translating gives CAISEGQNMNTEAFF.

V and J are TRBV6-1 and TRBJ1-2; D gene uncertain. Germline V gene lookup returns CDR1 MNHNS and CDR2 SASEGT. The CDR3 runs 15 residues. The germline V and J ends were trimmed by 1 base and 0 bases, with 9 bases remaining between them. This CDR3 reads CASSEVGFANYGYTF. CDR3 coding DNA: TGTGCCAGCAGTGAAGTGGGGTTCGCTAACTATGGCTACACCTTC.

The chain employs TRBV5-1 and TRBJ1-4; TRBD1 matches 9 bases. The V segment lost 3 bases and the J segment 8 bases; nucleotides outside the gene matches: 2. Germline V gene lookup returns CDR1 SGHRS and CDR2 YFSETQ. The CDR3 loop spans 13 amino acids. The CDR3 spells CASSWDREEKLFF. The CDR3 bases are TGCGCCAGCAGCTGGGACAGGGAGGAAAAACTGTTTTTT.

V usage is TRBV6-2 or TRBV6-3 and J usage is TRBJ1-3, with 9 positions matching TRBD1. The CDR3 runs to 15 residues. V gave up 5 bases and J gave up 1 base; unmatched junction bases: 3. CDR1 and CDR2 (germline): MNHEY, SVGEGT. The CDR3 coding sequence is TGTGCCAGCAGTCCGGACAGGGGTTCTGGAAACACCATATATTTT. This translates into CASSPDRGSGNTIYF.

This clone was observed a handful of times. The chain couples TRBV5-4 to TRBJ2-7; D is undetermined. Germline loops: CDR1 SGHNT, CDR2 YYREEE (reference sequence). The CDR3 extends over 14 amino acids. V lost 3 bases to trimming and J lost 1 base, with 11 bases between them. In DNA form, the CDR3 reads TGTGCCAGCAGCTCGCGAAACCCGTCCTACGAGCAGTACTTC. This sequence encodes CASSSRNPSYEQYF.

For the CDR3, the DNA is TGTGCCAGCAGCAACTCAAATGAGCAAGGCAGGGGAGACACTGAAGCTTTCTTT. Amino acids: CASSNSNEQGRGDTEAFF. The chain joins TRBV21-1 to TRBJ1-1; TRBD1, as called in the table, went unchecked against the DNA. TRBV21-1 is a pseudogene segment. The CDR3 is 18 residues long.

With respect to this clone: Other nucleotide sequences in the sample specify the same CDR3. This chain links TRBV12-3 or TRBV12-4 with TRBJ2-1; D uncertain. This CDR3 is 11 amino acids long. The V and J ends lost 5 bases and 6 bases respectively, with 5 bases between them. This chain's CDR3 is CASSQFNEQFF. DNA of the CDR3: TGTGCCAGCAGTCAATTCAATGAGCAGTTCTTC.

The chain recombines TRBV7-2 with TRBJ1-5; D not resolved. Trimming shortened V by 4 bases and J by 1 base, and 14 bases separated the two germline ends. From germline, CDR1 is SGHTA and CDR2 FQGNSA. The CDR3 is 16 amino acids. The CDR3 DNA reads as TGTGCCAGCAGCTCCCTCACGCTAAGGAGCAATCAGCCCCAGCATTTT. Its protein is CASSSLTLRSNQPQHF.

This clone was detected only a few times. This same CDR3 is encoded by further DNA sequences in the sample. The V call is TRBV25-1, the J call TRBJ1-2; no clear D gene. V was shortened by 6 bases and J by 2 bases, with 4 bases between the two germline ends. Germline CDR1 is MGHDK and CDR2 is SYGVNS. CDR3 length: 11 amino acids. The CDR3 coding sequence is TGTGCCAGCAGCAGAAACTATGGCTACACCTTC. Translated, it gives CASSRNYGYTF.